What follows are 31 T cell receptor beta chains derived from one specimen sequenced in a study of metastatic and nonmetastatic thyroid tumors. MiXCR re-clonotyped the PCR reads for TCRdb. The sample lists about 38,000 clones; around half were seen once. Patients were all untreated before their thyroid surgery. The sequenced sample consisted of tumor tissue. The source of these receptors is a male donor with papillary thyroid cancer or a benign thyroid nodule (not recorded which). Some clones in this sample may be carry-over from other donors' samples.

This chain uses TRBV19 with TRBJ2-7, with D unresolved. CDR3 length: 13 amino acids. Germline lookup yields CDR1 LNHDA and CDR2 SQIVND (reference sequence). V shed 4 bases and J shed 3 bases, with 10 bases lying between them. CDR3: CASSTRPDYEQYF. CDR3 coding DNA: TGTGCCAGTAGTACCAGACCCGACTACGAGCAGTACTTC.

This clone was counted only a few times. The gene calls are TRBV6-1 and TRBJ1-1, with D perhaps TRBD1 (6 bases). V lost 4 bases, J lost 0 bases, and 21 bases lay in between. The CDR3 sequence is 18 residues long. In germline, CDR1 is MNHNS, CDR2 SASEGT. CDR3 in DNA: TGTGCCAGCAGTGGGGCGTGGGGGGGCACAGGGATGAACACTGAAGCTTTCTTT. It yields the protein CASSGAWGGTGMNTEAFF.

A few counts support this clone. The chain recombines TRBV30 with TRBJ1-2; 7 bases agree with TRBD1. Germline assignment: CDR1 GTSNPN and CDR2 SVGIG (reference sequence). The trim removed 2 bases at V and 7 bases at J, leaving 1 base unmatched. This CDR3 contains 11 residues. The CDR3 DNA reads TGTGCCTGGAGTAGGGGGCCTGGCTACACCTTC. Its protein is CAWSRGPGYTF.

The chain uses TRBV30 and TRBJ1-3; D is perhaps TRBD1 (5 bases). Germline V gene sequence: CDR1 GTSNPN, CDR2 SVGIG (reference sequence). The CDR3 runs 15 residues. The V end was cut by 1 base, the J end by 0 bases, with 10 bases between. CDR3 sequence: CAWSEGHLSGNTIYF. CDR3 nucleotides: TGTGCCTGGAGTGAAGGACACCTCTCTGGAAACACCATATATTTT.

This chain links TRBV6-1 with TRBJ2-7; D remains unclear. V lost 6 bases to trimming and J lost 0 bases, with 3 bases between them. This CDR3 has 11 residues. The germline CDR1 and CDR2 sequences are MNHNS and SASEGT. The CDR3 loop reads CASSHSYEQYF. The CDR3 region has the DNA TGTGCCAGCAGCCACTCCTACGAGCAGTACTTC.

The DNA of the CDR3 is TGTGCCAGCAGCTTAGTGGACGAGCAGTACTTC. This gives the protein CASSLVDEQYF. The chain recombines TRBV11-2 with TRBJ2-7; D gene unclear. Between the trimmed V and J ends, which lost 1 base and 5 bases, there was a span of 3 bases. This CDR3 is built from 11 residues. Germline loops: CDR1 SGHAT, CDR2 FQNNGV.

The chain employs TRBV30 and TRBJ1-3; D call uncertain. CDR1 is GTSNPN and CDR2 is SVGIG in the germline V gene (reference sequence). The V gene lost 3 bases and the J gene lost 4 bases, with 16 bases spanning the gap. The CDR3 spans 15 residues. CDR3 nucleotides: TGTGCCTGGAGAGAAGGACCGGTAGACGGAAACACCATATATTTT. Translated: CAWREGPVDGNTIYF.

This clone showed up just a few times. This sequence joins TRBV28 and TRBJ2-7; TRBD2 agrees at 11 bases. This CDR3 region has 18 residues. CDR1 is MDHEN, CDR2 SYDVKM, per germline. V dropped 3 bases and J dropped 0; count of bases not matched to a gene: 10. DNA for the CDR3: TGTGCCAGCAGTTTGGGACTAGCGGCTAGGGCCTTCTCCTACGAGCAGTACTTC. Protein: CASSLGLAARAFSYEQYF.

The chain carries TRBV19 and TRBJ2-7, with D perhaps matching TRBD2 (5 bases). CDR1 is LNHDA, CDR2 SQIVND, per germline (reference sequence). The CDR3 is 16 residues long. Trimming removed 5 bases from V and 0 bases from J, with 17 bases in between. This CDR3 reads CASSAGLARSSYEQYF. CDR3 nucleotide sequence: TGTGCCAGTAGTGCCGGACTGGCCCGGAGCTCCTACGAGCAGTACTTC.

V gene TRBV7-2 combines with J gene TRBJ1-5; 9 nucleotides line up with TRBD1. The CDR3 has 15 residues. J gave up 7 bases and V 5 bases, and 9 bases lay outside the gene matches. Germline-derived CDR1 and CDR2 are SGHTA and FQGNSA. CDR3 amino acids: CASSPGQGGGQPQHF. The CDR3 bases are TGTGCCAGCAGCCCGGGACAGGGAGGAGGACAGCCCCAGCATTTT.

V and J are TRBV3-1 and TRBJ2-5; D is ambiguous. The CDR3 has 15 residues. Trimming took 3 bases from V and 0 from J, leaving 11 bases between them. The germline CDR1 and CDR2 sequences are LGHDT and YNNKEL (reference sequence). CDR3 in amino acids: CASSQGKFYQETQYF. In nucleotides, the CDR3 is TGTGCCAGCAGCCAGGGCAAGTTCTACCAAGAGACCCAGTACTTC.

The chain recombines TRBV19 with TRBJ1-2, with 7 bases that match TRBD1. J was trimmed by 7 bases and V by 8 bases; bases with no gene match: 7. The germline V gene encodes CDR1 LNHDA and CDR2 SQIVND (reference sequence). CDR3 length: 12 amino acids. DNA of the CDR3: TGTGCCAGTTTTCAGGGGGTTGTTGGCTACACCTTC. It is translated as CASFQGVVGYTF.

V usage is TRBV24-1 and J usage is TRBJ2-2; D unresolved. V shed 8 bases and J shed 8 bases, with 11 bases lying between them. The CDR3 sequence is 12 residues long. Germline lookup yields CDR1 KGHDR and CDR2 SFDVKD. For the CDR3, the DNA is TGTGCCACCAAATCCGGTGCTGGGGAGCTGTTTTTT. Its translation is CATKSGAGELFF.

V usage is TRBV15 and J usage is TRBJ2-2; D is unclear. The ends were cut back, 8 bases at V and 1 base at J, with 17 bases in the middle. From germline, CDR1 is LNHNV and CDR2 YYDKDF (reference sequence). The CDR3 is 16 amino acids. CDR3 amino acids: CATRGDWKRNTGELFF. The CDR3 bases are TGTGCCACCCGAGGAGATTGGAAGCGGAACACCGGGGAGCTGTTTTTT. The full variable domain, in which reference TRBV15 and TRBJ2-2 provide the parts outside the CDR3, is DAMVIQNPRYQVTQFGKPVTLSCSQTLNHNVMYWYQQKSSQAPKLLFHYYDKDFNNEADTPDNFQSRRPNTSFCFLDIRSPGLGDTAMYLCATRGDWKRNTGELFFGEGSRLTVL.

The chain recombines TRBV7-2 with TRBJ1-2; D ambiguous. V dropped 1 base and J dropped 4 bases, with 10 bases sitting between them. The CDR3 is 14 residues long. CDR1 is SGHTA, CDR2 FQGNSA, per germline. CDR3 bases: TGTGCCAGCAGCTTAGGAATAGCCTTCTATGGCTACACCTTC. Translated, it gives CASSLGIAFYGYTF.

CDR3 DNA: TGTGCCAGCTCGCGATTACAGGGCTCGAACACTGAAGCTTTCTTT. Translating gives CASSRLQGSNTEAFF. The V and J genes are TRBV18 and TRBJ1-1; tentatively, D is TRBD1 (6 bases). The length of the CDR3 is 15 residues. From germline, CDR1 is KGHSH and CDR2 LQKENI. Between the trimmed V and J ends, which lost 6 bases and 1 base, there was a span of 15 bases.

This clone appeared a few times. The chain has TRBV12-3 or TRBV12-4 and TRBJ2-1; TRBD1 matches 9 bases. There are 14 residues in the CDR3. V lost 7 bases and J lost 9; bases outside the gene matches: 10. CDR3 DNA: TGTGCCAGCACCCCCGGGACAGGGTCGGGTGAGCAGTTCTTC. Translation gives CASTPGTGSGEQFF.

This clone has only one observation. The chain recombines TRBV11-1 with TRBJ2-1; 9 nucleotides match TRBD1. The length of the CDR3 is 16 residues. Germline-derived CDR1 and CDR2 are SGHAT and FQDESV (reference sequence). V shed 1 base, J shed 7 bases, and the junction held 8 bases outside the gene matches. This CDR3 reads CASSLVGDRGINEQFF. CDR3 in DNA: TGTGCCAGCAGCTTAGTAGGAGACAGGGGGATAAATGAGCAGTTCTTC.

V gene TRBV20-1 combines with J gene TRBJ2-2; a possible D gene is TRBD1 (5 bases). Trimming cost V 0 bases and J 3 bases, with 11 bases left between them. This CDR3 region has 15 residues. From germline, CDR1 is DFQATT and CDR2 SNEGSKA (reference sequence). The CDR3 is CSARERGRDTGELFF. CDR3 DNA sequence: TGCAGTGCTAGAGAAAGGGGCCGGGACACCGGGGAGCTGTTTTTT.

This clone is medium-sized in the sample. The V gene is TRBV12-5, the J gene TRBJ2-1, with D hard to call. V dropped 1 base and J dropped 8 bases, with 6 bases sitting between them. This CDR3 has 12 amino acids. Germline V lookup: CDR1 LGHNT, CDR2 FRNRAP. CDR3 DNA: TGTGCTAGTGGTTTGGAACCATATGAGCAGTTCTTC. This translates into CASGLEPYEQFF. Full variable domain (outside the CDR3, taken from reference TRBV12-5 and TRBJ2-1): DARVTQTPRHKVTEMGQEVTMRCQPILGHNTVFWYRQTMMQGLELLAYFRNRAPLDDSGMPKDRFSAEMPDATLATLKIQPSEPRDSAVYFCASGLEPYEQFFGPGTRLTVL.

This clone was detected only a few times. The chain joins TRBV5-1 to TRBJ1-2; 7 nucleotides line up with TRBD1. CDR3 length: 14 residues. Germline CDR1 and CDR2: SGHRS and YFSETQ. Trimming cost V 0 bases and J 4 bases; bases outside gene matches: 3. In DNA form, the CDR3 reads TGCGCCAGCAGCTTGGGACAGGGTACCTATGGCTACACCTTC. This translates into CASSLGQGTYGYTF.

Relative to its sample, this clone is medium-sized. The V gene is TRBV2, the J gene TRBJ2-5; 9 bases map to TRBD1. Germline loops: CDR1 SNHLY, CDR2 FYNNEI. Losses at the gene ends were 6 bases for V and 5 bases for J; bases not matched to a gene: 10. CDR3 length equals 15 residues. In DNA form, the CDR3 reads TGTGCCAGCAGACCTGGACAGGGGCCAAGGGAGACCCAGTACTTC. Protein: CASRPGQGPRETQYF.

The chain carries TRBV5-4 and TRBJ1-2; D may be TRBD1 (5 bases). Trimming took off 5 bases at V and 6 bases at J, with 17 bases between the two ends. Germline assignment: CDR1 SGHNT and CDR2 YYREEE (reference sequence). This CDR3 has 14 amino acids. In DNA form, the CDR3 reads TGTGCCAGCAGGGCCAACCAGGGAGGCCATGGCTACACCTTC. Its translation is CASRANQGGHGYTF.

The genes are TRBV7-3 and TRBJ2-1, with D possibly being TRBD2 (6 bases). The CDR3 runs to 17 residues. V was trimmed by 0 bases and J by 4 bases, leaving 16 bases between them. The germline gives CDR1 SGHTA, CDR2 FQGTGA. This chain's CDR3 is CASSLTAPGTVYNEQFF. For the CDR3, the DNA is TGTGCCAGCAGCTTAACCGCCCCCGGGACTGTTTACAATGAGCAGTTCTTC.

This clone was seen only a few times. This chain uses TRBV6-2 or TRBV6-3 with TRBJ2-3, with TRBD1 identical over 7 bases. This CDR3 has 16 residues. Trimming removed 5 bases from V and 1 base from J; junction bases left unmatched: 9. Per the germline V gene, CDR1 is MNHEY and CDR2 is SVGEGT. The CDR3 sequence: CASSEDDGQGTDTQYF. The DNA for the CDR3 is TGTGCCAGCAGTGAGGATGACGGACAGGGCACAGATACGCAGTATTTT.

This clone was counted at least ten times. This chain links TRBV20-1 with TRBJ1-5; TRBD1 is a possible D gene (5 bases). Per germline, CDR1 DFQATT and CDR2 SNEGSKA (reference sequence). This CDR3 is 16 amino acids long. Trimming shortened V by 4 bases and J by 0 bases, and 16 bases separated the two germline ends. CDR3 bases: TGCAGTGCTACTATACCGGGACTCGGTAGCAATCAGCCCCAGCATTTT. This codes for CSATIPGLGSNQPQHF.

This clone was counted between two and nine times. The chain carries TRBV10-3 and TRBJ2-7, with TRBD1 identical over 10 bases. The CDR3 sequence is 13 residues long. J was trimmed by 3 bases and V by 6 bases; bases with no gene match: 2. CDR1 is ENHRY, CDR2 SYGVKD, per germline. CDR3 loop: CAISGTGDYEQYF. The CDR3 coding sequence is TGTGCCATCAGCGGGACAGGGGACTACGAGCAGTACTTC.

The chain employs TRBV24-1 and TRBJ2-5; the D gene could be TRBD1 or TRBD2 (5 bases each). The CDR3 loop spans 14 amino acids. V shed 6 bases and J shed 1 base, with 11 bases lying between them. Germline assignment: CDR1 KGHDR and CDR2 SFDVKD. The CDR3 DNA reads TGTGCCACCAGTACGCCAGGGAGCCAAGAGACCCAGTACTTC. Its translation is CATSTPGSQETQYF.

The CDR3 region has the DNA TGCAGTGCTAGAGACGACAGCAATTCCTACGGCTACACCTTC. Translating gives CSARDDSNSYGYTF. The chain is built from TRBV20-1 and TRBJ1-2; D may be TRBD1 (5 bases). V was shortened by 0 bases and J by 8 bases, with 16 bases between the two germline ends. This CDR3 contains 14 residues. The V gene's germline CDR1 is DFQATT and CDR2 SNEGSKA (reference sequence).

This clone was seen a few times. The chain uses TRBV24-1 and TRBJ2-1; a possible D gene is TRBD2 (6 bases). Looked up from germline, CDR1 is KGHDR and CDR2 is SFDVKD. With 1 base removed from V and 5 bases from J, the gap between germline ends came to 14 bases. The CDR3 contains 16 residues. This CDR3 is CATSDFPGVGHNEQFF. The CDR3 coding sequence is TGTGCCACCAGTGATTTCCCGGGAGTAGGCCACAATGAGCAGTTCTTC.

The rearrangement uses TRBV11-1 and TRBJ2-3; 8 bases line up with TRBD1. CDR3 size: 15 residues. The trim removed 8 bases at V and 6 bases at J, leaving 13 bases unmatched. In germline, CDR1 is SGHAT, CDR2 FQDESV (reference sequence). CDR3 sequence: CASRRGQGAGDTQYF. The CDR3 coding sequence is TGTGCCAGCCGAAGGGGCCAGGGGGCAGGGGATACGCAGTATTTT.